These T cell receptor beta chains were read from a single sample in a study of cytomegalovirus exposure and HLA in healthy donors. Profiled with immunoSEQ multiplex PCR; TCRdb holds only in-frame clones, not every one. The repertoire holds about 120,000 clones, 81% seen once, with more than 1.5% in the top ten. Sequencing was performed on PBMCs. The receptors originated from a man aged 40-49 years in good health and CMV-seronegative. The CDR3 runs from the conserved cysteine through the conserved F or W. D genes are given only for firm matches.

TRBV28	TRBD1	TRBJ1-2	CASTQGAYGYTF
TRBV27	NA	TRBJ1-3	CASSISGTKSSGNTIYF
TRBV9	NA	TRBJ2-5	CASSVVPSQETQYF
TRBV29-1	TRBD2	TRBJ2-1	CSVQPGLANNEQFF
TRBV19	TRBD1	TRBJ1-2	CASQRDSGVNYGYTF
TRBV10-3	NA	NA	CAISEQNYEQYF
TRBV27	TRBD1	TRBJ2-5	CASSPIGQGAGTQYF
TRBV7-9	NA	TRBJ1-1	CASSKTMLQGIEAFF
TRBV19	NA	TRBJ1-2	CASSIGSGNYGYTF
TRBV6-5	TRBD1	TRBJ1-1	CASSYSDRDTEAFF
TRBV9	NA	TRBJ1-1	CASSAGHPNTEAFF
TRBV5-1	NA	TRBJ2-1	CASSPAHGSSYNEQFF
TRBV5-1	TRBD1	TRBJ2-5	CASSLPQGYGETQYF
TRBV19	NA	TRBJ2-6	CASSISRSGANVLTF
TRBV10-3	TRBD1	TRBJ1-2	CAISEGSRGQGYTF
TRBV20-1	NA	TRBJ2-3	CSASYLDTQYF
TRBV5-4	NA	TRBJ1-1	CASSSFGTGMNTEAFF
TRBV7-2	NA	TRBJ1-3	CASSFLTGPSGNTIYF
TRBV14	TRBD1	TRBJ1-2	CASSPEPWGQGWPDGYTF
TRBV19	NA	TRBJ1-5	CASSTGNSGNQPQHF
TRBV6-5	NA	TRBJ2-7	CASSWSGEQYF
TRBV28	NA	TRBJ2-1	CASSFHRTVNEQFF
TRBV2	NA	TRBJ1-1	CASSEAHWQNTEAFF
TRBV6-5	NA	TRBJ1-1	CASSYGLMNTEAFF
TRBV7-9	NA	TRBJ1-1	CASKTLLEAFF
TRBV7-2	NA	TRBJ1-1	CASSLDGGVNTEAFF
TRBV19	NA	TRBJ1-5	CASSILYSNQPQHF
TRBV7-6	NA	TRBJ1-6	CASSLVRGDSPLHF
TRBV7-2	TRBD2	TRBJ2-7	CASSLVRGGSPPYYEQYF
TRBV5-4	NA	TRBJ2-2	CASSSPPRQGRTGELFF
TRBV6-1	NA	TRBJ1-1	CASVLGVGTEAFF
TRBV11-2	TRBD1	TRBJ2-3	CASSYRSGTVPTDTQYF
TRBV5-6	TRBD1	TRBJ1-1	CASTRTGLTEAFF